These T cell receptor beta chains were read from a single sample in a study of blood T cell repertoires in COVID-19. The protocol was immunoSEQ multiplex PCR, while the TCRdb copy is restricted to in-frame clones and leaves out a portion. The sample yields 150,000 to 180,000 clones, about 80% seen once. Sequenced input: peripheral blood. The receptors were sampled from a woman aged 60-70 years with acute or convalescent COVID-19. CDR3s leave out the opening cysteine and the closing phenylalanine or tryptophan. Fields, in order: J gene, V gene, D gene, CDR3 protein. The D gene is left open where the match is weak.

TRBJ1-4	TRBV30	TRBD1	AWSSGGEKLF
TRBJ2-1	TRBV27	.	ASSRLPLWMYNEQF
TRBJ2-5	TRBV19	TRBD2	ASSIQLAGGPAQY
TRBJ1-5	TRBV7-8	TRBD1	ASSSRQGNQPQH
TRBJ1-2	TRBV14	.	ASSQEGRAYT
TRBJ2-1	TRBV3-1/TRBV3-2	.	ASSLYQGPNEQF
TRBJ1-2	TRBV7-9	.	ASSGEVYGYT
TRBJ2-1	TRBV30	.	AWGPSGGLYNEQF
TRBJ2-3	TRBV23-1	.	ASSPGPLGPDTQY
TRBJ1-3	TRBV21-1	.	ASPRTGEGSGNTIY
TRBJ1-6	TRBV12-3/TRBV12-4	.	ASSLGGEAPLH
TRBJ2-2	TRBV7-3	TRBD1	ASTRDRGGGELF
TRBJ2-5	TRBV10-3	TRBD1	AISEGQGGEPYQETQY
TRBJ1-2	TRBV5-1	.	ASSLDPFNYGYT
TRBJ1-2	TRBV14	TRBD1	ASSRDRVDGYT
TRBJ1-2	TRBV28	.	ASRAPGSGYGYT
TRBJ1-1	TRBV7-2	.	ASRKTANTEAF
TRBJ2-6	TRBV19	TRBD1	ASSDLGQSLGANVLT
TRBJ1-2	TRBV25-1	.	ASSGYRSSGYT
TRBJ2-7	TRBV11-1	TRBD2	ASSLPGGGPEQY
TRBJ1-1	TRBV19	TRBD1	ASSPNWTGDEAF
TRBJ2-1	TRBV2	TRBD1	ASSDGPGGFNEQF
TRBJ2-7	TRBV7-9	.	ASSLGRPKKVHEQY
TRBJ1-5	TRBV19	.	ASSIVPGYSNQPQH
TRBJ2-5	TRBV5-1	.	ASSLGLPGETQY
TRBJ2-3	TRBV6-1	.	ASSAHRGSSTDTQY
TRBJ1-1	TRBV6-1	TRBD1	ASSDLGTANTEAF
TRBJ2-5	TRBV29-1	.	SARPRGETQY
TRBJ2-1	TRBV7-2	.	ASSLDYNNNEQF
TRBJ1-5	TRBV7-2	TRBD1	ASSWTGDQPQH
TRBJ1-5	TRBV21-1	.	ASSGGSNQPQH
TRBJ1-2	TRBV6-5	.	ASSYERGTRSYT
TRBJ1-4	TRBV5-8	.	ASSPKGRGYEKLF
TRBJ2-2	TRBV10-1	.	ASSELGGSNTGELF
TRBJ2-2	TRBV2	.	ASSVTEIFTGELF
TRBJ1-4	TRBV5-6	TRBD1	ASSVTGSTNEKLF